These 25 T cell receptor beta chains came from one sample sequenced in a study of blood T cell repertoires in COVID-19. The assay was immunoSEQ multiplex PCR, and TCRdb's table has in-frame clones only and misses some. The data hold 30,000 or so clones, with roughly 90% observed a single time. The sample comprised peripheral blood. The source is a human donor in a cohort sampled during active COVID-19.

The chain joins TRBV7-3 to TRBJ2-3, with a tentative D call TRBD2 (6 bases). Between the trimmed V and J ends, which lost 5 bases and 0 bases, there was a span of 12 bases. Germline-derived CDR1 and CDR2 are SGHTA and FQGTGA. The CDR3 extends over 15 amino acids. The CDR3 sequence is CASSRDSSSTDTQYF. CDR3 sequence (DNA): TGTGCCAGCAGCCGGGACTCTTCTAGCACAGATACGCAGTATTTT.

The rearrangement uses TRBV25-1 and TRBJ2-1; 7 bases match TRBD2. The germline V gene encodes CDR1 MGHDK and CDR2 SYGVNS. There are 15 residues in the CDR3. The trim removed 5 bases at V and 5 bases at J, leaving 9 bases unmatched. The CDR3 loop is CASSRDRRGDNEQFF. CDR3 nucleotides: TGTGCCAGCAGTAGGGACCGCCGGGGGGACAATGAGCAGTTCTTC.

This clone has just one count. The chain couples TRBV19 to TRBJ2-3; the match to TRBD1 covers 11 bases. With 3 bases clipped from V and 7 bases from J, the junction kept 3 bases outside the gene matches. The CDR3 contains 14 residues. Per the germline V gene, CDR1 is LNHDA and CDR2 is SQIVND (reference sequence). CDR3 protein: CASSMGDRGNTQYF. In DNA, the CDR3 is TGTGCCAGTAGTATGGGGGACAGGGGGAATACGCAGTATTTT.

V usage is TRBV7-2 and J usage is TRBJ2-3; the match to TRBD2 covers 13 bases. CDR3 size: 17 residues. Germline values: CDR1 SGHTA, CDR2 FQGNSA. Germline trimming cut 4 bases from V and 2 bases from J; bases unmatched to any gene: 6. In nucleotides, the CDR3 is TGTGCCAGCAGCTCGGGACTAGCGGGGCCTCTCACAGATACGCAGTATTTT. Encoded protein: CASSSGLAGPLTDTQYF.

The chain couples TRBV5-6 to TRBJ1-5, with D uncertain. This CDR3 region has 16 residues. Germline CDR1 reads SGHDT; CDR2 reads YYEEEE. Trimming cost V 2 bases and J 2 bases, with 14 bases left between them. The CDR3 DNA reads as TGTGCCAGCAGCTTCCGGACCCCGGAGGGCAATCAGCCCCAGCATTTT. It codes for CASSFRTPEGNQPQHF.

The V and J genes are TRBV4-3 and TRBJ2-2, with 7 bases fitting TRBD2. Trimming at V came to 4 bases and at J to 1 base, leaving 6 bases not matched to a gene. CDR1 is LGHNA, CDR2 YSLEER, per germline. This CDR3 has 16 residues. The CDR3 spells CASSPPQRGNTGELFF. In DNA form, the CDR3 reads TGCGCCAGCAGCCCCCCCCAGCGGGGGAACACCGGGGAGCTGTTTTTT.

This clone was detected only once. Mismatch with germline at one junction end may stem from a read error. The chain couples TRBV28 to TRBJ2-5; 7 nucleotides match TRBD1. Germline-derived CDR1 and CDR2 are MDHEN and SYDVKM. This CDR3 has 12 amino acids. This CDR3 reads CASSSGPGTENF. In DNA form, the CDR3 reads TGTGCCAGCAGTTCGGGCCCCGGGACAGAGAACTTC.

The sample holds one count of this clone. The chain employs TRBV5-4 and TRBJ2-3; 12 positions agree with TRBD2. Germline V CDR1 and CDR2: SGHNT, YYREEE (reference sequence). The CDR3 is 17 residues long. J lost 2 bases, V lost 1 base, and 5 bases had no gene match. CDR3 protein: CASSLRLAGGFTDTQYF. The CDR3 bases are TGTGCCAGCAGCTTGAGGCTAGCGGGGGGGTTCACAGATACGCAGTATTTT.

The rearrangement links TRBV4-1 to TRBJ1-2; 11 bases are shared with TRBD1. The length of the CDR3 is 15 residues. Trimming at V came to 3 bases and at J to 4 bases, leaving 4 bases not matched to a gene. Looked up from germline, CDR1 is MGHRA and CDR2 is YSYEKL. CDR3: CASSQGQGDFYGYTF. The CDR3 DNA sequence: TGCGCCAGCAGCCAGGGACAGGGGGATTTCTATGGCTACACCTTC.

The gene calls are TRBV4-1 and TRBJ2-7, with TRBD2 identical over 11 bases. The CDR3 length is 16 residues. The germline V gene has CDR1 MGHRA and CDR2 YSYEKL. The ends lost 4 bases at V and 2 bases at J; junction bases unmatched: 7. The CDR3 coding sequence is TGCGCCAGCAGCCCACGACCTAGCGGGGGGCCCTACGAGCAGTACTTC. Translating it yields CASSPRPSGGPYEQYF.

The rearrangement joins TRBV11-1 to TRBJ2-1; 12 positions match TRBD2. The V segment lost 6 bases and the J segment 6 bases; nucleotides outside the gene matches: 6. The CDR3 spans 15 residues. From germline, CDR1 is SGHAT and CDR2 FQDESV (reference sequence). CDR3 sequence reads: CASSTTSGGINEQFF. The CDR3 DNA is TGTGCCAGCAGTACGACTAGCGGGGGAATCAATGAGCAGTTCTTC.

This clone was seen once. The V gene is TRBV2, the J gene TRBJ2-1, with 7 bases that match TRBD2. The trim removed 6 bases at V and 9 bases at J, leaving 17 bases unmatched. There are 16 residues in the CDR3. CDR1 and CDR2 from the germline V gene are SNHLY and FYNNEI. CDR3 loop: CASSHKPPSGSVEQFF. Written as DNA, the CDR3 is TGTGCCAGCAGCCACAAGCCCCCTAGCGGCTCGGTTGAGCAGTTCTTC. The variable domain in full, completed from reference TRBV2 and TRBJ2-1, reads EPEVTQTPSHQVTQMGQEVILRCVPISNHLYFYWYRQILGQKVEFLVSFYNNEISEKSEIFDDQFSVERPDGSNFTLKIRSTKLEDSAMYFCASSHKPPSGSVEQFFGPGTRLTVL.

The chain links TRBV19 to TRBJ2-2, with D possibly being TRBD1 (6 bases). Trimming left V 6 bases short and J 4 bases short, with 15 bases between. The CDR3 is made up of 15 amino acids. Germline assignment: CDR1 LNHDA and CDR2 SQIVND (reference sequence). For the CDR3, the DNA is TGTGCCAGTAGAAGGGGGACAACGGGCACCGGGGAGCTGTTTTTT. It codes for CASRRGTTGTGELFF.

The rearrangement links TRBV7-8 to TRBJ1-5; 12 positions agree with TRBD1. The CDR3 consists of 16 residues. With V trimmed by 5 bases and J by 5 bases, 7 bases remained unmatched. Germline lookup yields CDR1 SGHVS and CDR2 FQNEAQ. This CDR3 reads CASSPAGQGAHQPQHF. CDR3 sequence (DNA): TGTGCCAGCAGCCCAGCGGGACAGGGGGCCCATCAGCCCCAGCATTTT.

This clone turned up a few times. This chain uses TRBV7-9 with TRBJ1-6; tentative D call: TRBD1 (5 bases). The germline CDR1 and CDR2 sequences are SEHNR and FQNEAQ (reference sequence). The CDR3 is 18 residues long. V was trimmed by 8 bases and J by 3 bases, leaving 23 bases between them. The CDR3: CASALGRGPEGYNSPLHF. CDR3 nucleotide sequence: TGTGCCAGCGCCCTAGGGCGGGGCCCTGAAGGCTATAATTCACCCCTCCACTTT.

J is TRBJ2-1 and V is TRBV28, with TRBD2 identical over 10 bases. J lost 6 bases, V lost 4 bases, and 9 bases had no gene match. CDR3 length equals 16 residues. Germline V gene sequence: CDR1 MDHEN, CDR2 SYDVKM. The CDR3 nucleotides are TGTGCCAGCAGTTCGCCTAGCGGGGGTGCTTTCAATGAGCAGTTCTTC. This codes for CASSSPSGGAFNEQFF.

V is TRBV5-1 and J is TRBJ2-5, with TRBD1 as a possible D gene (6 bases). The CDR3 sequence is 14 residues long. Germline V gene sequence: CDR1 SGHRS, CDR2 YFSETQ. The V gene lost 4 bases and the J gene lost 6 bases, with 16 bases spanning the gap. The chain's CDR3 is CASSPEGRGQTQYF. The CDR3 coding sequence is TGCGCCAGCAGCCCGGAAGGCAGGGGCCAGACCCAGTACTTC.

The chain employs TRBV29-1 and TRBJ2-1; D gene uncertain. Germline lookup yields CDR1 SQVTM and CDR2 ANQGSEA. Trimming removed 6 bases at V and 7 bases at J, with 13 bases between. This CDR3 is 12 amino acids long. The CDR3 nucleotides read TGCAGCGTGGCCCAGGCTGGGAATGAGCAGTTCTTC. It is translated as CSVAQAGNEQFF.

This chain connects TRBV5-6 to TRBJ2-7, with 7 nucleotides matching TRBD1. The V gene end was trimmed by 6 bases and the J gene end by 5 bases; junction bases not matched to a gene: 11. Germline V gene data show CDR1 as SGHDT and CDR2 as YYEEEE. The CDR3 sequence is 14 residues long. CDR3 loop: CASIAETGSHEQYF. CDR3 nucleotides: TGTGCCAGCATAGCCGAGACAGGGTCTCACGAGCAGTACTTC.

The table lists this clone with a few counts. The chain combines TRBV27 with TRBJ2-7, with a possible D match to TRBD1 (7 bases). The V end was cut by 3 bases, the J end by 7 bases, with 16 bases between. Germline V CDR1 and CDR2: MNHEY, SMNVEV (reference sequence). The CDR3 is made up of 14 amino acids. The CDR3 sequence: CASSLEGAWREQYF. CDR3 nucleotide sequence: TGTGCCAGCAGTTTGGAGGGGGCCTGGAGGGAGCAGTACTTC.

DNA of the CDR3: TGTGCCAGCCTCGGGACAGGGAACAATGAGCAGTTCTTC. Amino acid sequence: CASLGTGNNEQFF. V gene TRBV4-2 combines with J gene TRBJ2-1; 9 bases are shared with TRBD1. V trimming: 8 bases; J trimming: 5 bases; junction bases outside the gene matches: 4. Germline lookup yields CDR1 LGHNA and CDR2 YNFKEQ. This CDR3 is built from 13 residues.

This chain links TRBV2 with TRBJ1-5, with D possibly being TRBD1 (5 bases). Germline assignment: CDR1 SNHLY and CDR2 FYNNEI. V was clipped by 4 bases and J by 5 bases, with 9 bases between them. The CDR3 has 13 residues. CDR3 bases: TGTGCCAGCAGTGGGACACGGCATCAGCCCCAGCATTTT. The encoded protein is CASSGTRHQPQHF.

This clone showed up just a few times. The V call is TRBV5-1, the J call TRBJ1-2; D may be TRBD1 (5 bases). Germline V CDR1 and CDR2: SGHRS, YFSETQ. V dropped 5 bases and J dropped 8 bases, with 16 bases sitting between them. This CDR3 is 13 amino acids long. This CDR3 is CASRPASGEGYTF. The CDR3 region has the DNA TGCGCCAGCAGACCCGCCTCGGGGGAAGGCTACACCTTC.

The rearrangement links TRBV6-6 to TRBJ2-5, with 8 positions matching TRBD1. This CDR3 is built from 18 residues. Germline V lookup: CDR1 MNHNY, CDR2 SVGAGI (reference sequence). V trimming: 5 bases; J trimming: 0 bases; junction bases outside the gene matches: 14. This chain's CDR3 is CASSRRQGPAIDQETQYF. The CDR3 DNA reads TGTGCCAGCAGTCGTCGACAGGGGCCAGCGATAGACCAAGAGACCCAGTACTTC.

This chain connects TRBV7-9 to TRBJ1-5, with 7 bases aligning to TRBD1. The CDR3 consists of 16 residues. Germline CDR1 and CDR2: SEHNR and FQNEAQ (reference sequence). The junction had 8 bases not matched to a gene; V was cut back by 5 bases and J by 1 base. The chain's CDR3 is CASSPGTVGSNQPQHF. CDR3 DNA: TGTGCCAGCAGCCCAGGGACAGTTGGAAGCAATCAGCCCCAGCATTTT. Filled out from reference TRBV7-9 and TRBJ1-5, the complete variable domain reads DTGVSQNPRHKITKRGQNVTFRCDPISEHNRLYWYRQTLGQGPEFLTYFQNEAQLEKSRLLSDRFSAERPKGSFSTLEIQRTEQGDSAMYLCASSPGTVGSNQPQHFGDGTRLSIL.